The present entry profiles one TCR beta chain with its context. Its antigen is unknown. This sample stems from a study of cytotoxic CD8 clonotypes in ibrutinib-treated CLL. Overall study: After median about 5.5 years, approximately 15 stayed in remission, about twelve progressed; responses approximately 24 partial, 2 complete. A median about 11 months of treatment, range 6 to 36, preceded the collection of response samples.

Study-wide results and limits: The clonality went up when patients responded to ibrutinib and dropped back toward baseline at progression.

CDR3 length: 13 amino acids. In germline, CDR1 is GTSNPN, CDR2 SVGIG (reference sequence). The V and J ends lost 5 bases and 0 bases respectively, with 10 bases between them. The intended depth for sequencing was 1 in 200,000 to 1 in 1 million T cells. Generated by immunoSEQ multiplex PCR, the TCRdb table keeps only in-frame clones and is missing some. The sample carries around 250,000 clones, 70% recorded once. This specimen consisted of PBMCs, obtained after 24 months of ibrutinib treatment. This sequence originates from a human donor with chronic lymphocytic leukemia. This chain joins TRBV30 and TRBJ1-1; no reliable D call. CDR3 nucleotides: TGTGCCTGGGGCGGACGGTTGAACACTGAAGCTTTCTTT. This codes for CAWGGRLNTEAFF.